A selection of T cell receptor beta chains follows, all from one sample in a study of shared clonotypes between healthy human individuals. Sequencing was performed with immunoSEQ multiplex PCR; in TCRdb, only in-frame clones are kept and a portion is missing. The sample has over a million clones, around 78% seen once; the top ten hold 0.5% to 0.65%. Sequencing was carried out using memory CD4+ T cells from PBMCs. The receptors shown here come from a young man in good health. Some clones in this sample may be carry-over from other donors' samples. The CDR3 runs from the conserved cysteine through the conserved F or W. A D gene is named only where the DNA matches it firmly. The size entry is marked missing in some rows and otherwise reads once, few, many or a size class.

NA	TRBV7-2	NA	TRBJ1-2	CASSLVNSYGYTF	TGTGCCAGCAGCTTAGTGAACAGCTATGGCTACACCTTC
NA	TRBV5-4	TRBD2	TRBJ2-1	CASSPPGLAGDLQQFF	TGTGCCAGCAGCCCGCCGGGACTAGCGGGAGACCTTCAGCAGTTCTTC
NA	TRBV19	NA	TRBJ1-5	CASSISQVGFQPQHF	TGTGCCAGTAGTATCTCCCAGGTGGGGTTCCAGCCCCAGCATTTT
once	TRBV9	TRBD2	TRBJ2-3	CASSVPLAGTDTQYF	TGTGCCAGCAGCGTACCACTAGCGGGCACAGATACGCAGTATTTT
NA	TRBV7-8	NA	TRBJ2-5	CASSLETQYF	TGTGCCAGCAGCTTGGAGACCCAGTACTTC
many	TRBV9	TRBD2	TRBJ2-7	CASSVDGTSGSYEQYF	TGTGCCAGCAGCGTAGACGGGACTAGCGGGAGTTACGAGCAGTACTTC
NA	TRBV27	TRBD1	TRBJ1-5	CASSSWTGLYSNQPQHF	TGTGCCAGCAGTAGCTGGACAGGACTCTATAGCAATCAGCCCCAGCATTTT
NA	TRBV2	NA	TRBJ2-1	CASRGRGSYNEQFF	TGTGCCAGCAGAGGCAGGGGCTCCTACAATGAGCAGTTCTTC
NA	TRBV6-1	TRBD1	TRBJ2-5	CASRDGQVETQYF	TGTGCCAGCAGGGACGGACAGGTAGAGACCCAGTACTTC
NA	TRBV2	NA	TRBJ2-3	CATSQHTSTDTQYF	TGTGCCACCTCCCAACACACTAGCACAGATACGCAGTATTTT
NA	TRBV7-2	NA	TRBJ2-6	CASSLARAGANVLTF	TGTGCCAGCAGCTTGGCCAGAGCTGGGGCCAACGTCCTGACTTTC
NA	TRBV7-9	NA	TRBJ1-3	CASSFVGGSGNTIYF	TGTGCCAGCAGCTTTGTCGGGGGCTCTGGAAACACCATATATTTT
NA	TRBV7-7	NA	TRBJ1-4	CASSLGTGGNEKLFF	TGTGCCAGCAGCTTAGGAACAGGAGGGAATGAAAAACTGTTTTTT
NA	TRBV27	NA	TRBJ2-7	CASRGRRDEQYF	TGTGCCAGCAGAGGACGTCGCGACGAGCAGTACTTC
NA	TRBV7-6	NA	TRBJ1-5	CASSLGFGQPQHF	TGTGCCAGCAGCTTAGGGTTTGGCCAGCCCCAGCATTTT
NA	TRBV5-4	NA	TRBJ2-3	CASSTGNTRAGTDTQYF	TGTGCCAGCAGCACGGGAAATACTAGGGCGGGCACAGATACGCAGTATTTT
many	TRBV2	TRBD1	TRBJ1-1	CASGTQGADLSAFF	TGTGCCAGCGGCACCCAGGGGGCCGACCTTTCGGCTTTCTTT